Given below is one T cell receptor beta chain in context. This clone's antigen is unknown. No clone much larger than this one lies a single base away; base qualities are absent. The collaborating institutions used their own protocols to collect whole blood in K2EDTA tubes. For TCRbeta analysis, collaborators shipped samples as frozen whole blood, isolated PBMCs, or DNA extracted from either of those sample types. Spanning cysteine to phenylalanine, the CDR3 consists of 15 amino acids. The CDR3 DNA has 45 bases and is translated from base 1. The germline V gene specifies SGHVS as CDR1 and FNYEAQ as CDR2. Trimming takes 4 bases off V and 3 bases off J; junction bases not matched to a gene: 3. These data come from a study of blood T cell repertoires in COVID-19 (dated by TCRdb to the early 2020s). Study-level background: Collaborator samples came from the United States, Italy and Spain and covered acute and convalescent phases of COVID-19. Sample metadata almost always included a de-identified subject ID, COVID-19 status, age in years and sex. The material from the prospective study consisted of cDNA or gDNA derived from T cells, B-cell-depleted T cells, or PBMCs. The repertoires were released in a freely available public database intended as a resource for research on the immune response to SARS-CoV-2. Deeply sampled blood TCRbeta repertoires from subjects exposed to, actively infected with, or recovered from COVID-19 were included in the dataset. Where available, HLA class I and class II types were obtained from metadata supplied by the sample provider rather than from assay-based typing. The samples were drawn from two sources: the first 160 participants of the ongoing ImmuneRACE study, and 1,200 or so subjects contributed by 6 global collaborators.

TCRbeta CDR3 regions were amplified from genomic DNA by means of the immunoSEQ Assay, a bias-controlled multiplex PCR. Regarding the original processing steps: Nucleated cell counts per sample were estimated from amplification of reference gene primers within the assay. Sequence reads were collapsed and filtered to measure the absolute abundance of every unique TCRbeta CDR3 rearrangement. For each sample, productive Simpson clonality was calculated as the square root of Simpson's diversity index over productive rearrangements. TCRdb re-hosts the immuneACCESS table, in-frame sequences only. Its copies lack some clones; in the studies checked, an unresolved V gene accounts for under half of them, and the cause for the rest is not known. The DNA was the basis for D and trimming; V, J and clone size are from that table. This sample comprises around 120,000 clones, around four fifths of them detected only once. The ten biggest clones cover about 2.1% of the sample.

Beyond this particular receptor, the publication reports: How much clinical and demographic metadata was included differed by source and by participant, and the metadata was provided uncurated.

Input material: peripheral blood. The chain uses TRBV7-6 and TRBJ1-2; the central 12 bases match TRBD1. The receptor's source is a man aged 25 to 45 with acute or convalescent COVID-19. CDR3 region: CASSSGTGGYYGYTF. The nucleotide sequence is given as TGTGCCAGCAGCTCCGGGACAGGGGGCTACTATGGCTACACCTTC.